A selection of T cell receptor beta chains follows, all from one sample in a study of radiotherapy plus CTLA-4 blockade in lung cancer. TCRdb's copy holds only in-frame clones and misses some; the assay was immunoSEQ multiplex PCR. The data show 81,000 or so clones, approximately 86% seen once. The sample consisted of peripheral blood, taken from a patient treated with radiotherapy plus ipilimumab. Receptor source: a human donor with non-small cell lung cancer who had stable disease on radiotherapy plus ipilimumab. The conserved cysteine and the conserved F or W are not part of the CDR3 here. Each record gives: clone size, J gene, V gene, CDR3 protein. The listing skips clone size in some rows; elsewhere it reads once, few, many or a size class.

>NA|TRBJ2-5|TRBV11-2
ASSGRAGQETQY
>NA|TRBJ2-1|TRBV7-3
ASSLNGLAGNNEQF
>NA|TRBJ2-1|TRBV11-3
ASRTGGNEQF
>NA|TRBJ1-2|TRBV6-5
ASSYSDRVGGYT
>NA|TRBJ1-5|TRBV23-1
ASKGRDRILQPQH
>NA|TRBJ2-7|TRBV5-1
ASSRGQGYEQY
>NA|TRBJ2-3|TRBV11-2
ASSLGGAGGVTDTQY
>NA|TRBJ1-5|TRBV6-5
ASSSTRSNQPQH
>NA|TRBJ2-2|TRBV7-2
ASSRTSGGSSNTGELF
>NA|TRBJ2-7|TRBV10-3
AISPTGTVVYEQY
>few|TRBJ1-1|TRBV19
ASSIREAEAF
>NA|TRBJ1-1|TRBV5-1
ASSLGWQGEAF
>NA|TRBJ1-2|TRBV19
AITTGQPGDYGYT
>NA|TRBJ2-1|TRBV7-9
ASCSLTIYNEQF
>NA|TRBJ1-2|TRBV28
ASRPGQTYGYT
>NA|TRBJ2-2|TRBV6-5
ASSFPNTGELF
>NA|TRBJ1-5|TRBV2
ASRGQIGQPQH
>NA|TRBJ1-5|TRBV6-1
ASSEGTYYSNQPQH
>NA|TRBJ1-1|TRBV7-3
ASSLLGNTEAF
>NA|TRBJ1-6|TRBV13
ASSSRTGGSSPLH
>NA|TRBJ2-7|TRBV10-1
ASSESGQPYEQY
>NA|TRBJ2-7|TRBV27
ASSLTPSGRGEQY
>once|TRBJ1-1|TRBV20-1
SAGGREAF
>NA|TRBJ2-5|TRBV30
AWSVRVRETQY
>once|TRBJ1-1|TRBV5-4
ATNRGTGVEAF
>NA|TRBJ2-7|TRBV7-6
ASSSLPNRVEAREQY
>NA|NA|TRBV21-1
ASSNYRGPAYEQY
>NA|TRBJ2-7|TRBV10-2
ASSEWDRGRREQY
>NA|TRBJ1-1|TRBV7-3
ASSLSQVGMNTEAF
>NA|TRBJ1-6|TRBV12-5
ASGLVDTGQYNSPLH
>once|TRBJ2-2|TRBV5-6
ASSLFSTGAIGELF
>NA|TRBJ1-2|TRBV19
ASTIRGRNYGYT
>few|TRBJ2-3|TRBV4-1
ASSQGRGGGDTQY
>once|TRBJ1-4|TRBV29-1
SGGNGREKLF